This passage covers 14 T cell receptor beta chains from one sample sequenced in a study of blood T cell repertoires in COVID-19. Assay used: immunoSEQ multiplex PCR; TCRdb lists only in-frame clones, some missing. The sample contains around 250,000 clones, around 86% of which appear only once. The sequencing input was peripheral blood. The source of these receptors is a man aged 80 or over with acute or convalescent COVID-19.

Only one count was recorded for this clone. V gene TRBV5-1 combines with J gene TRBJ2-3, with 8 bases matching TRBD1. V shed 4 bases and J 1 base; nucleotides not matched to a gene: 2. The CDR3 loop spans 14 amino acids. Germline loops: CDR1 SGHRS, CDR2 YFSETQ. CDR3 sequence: CASSQTGGTDTQYF. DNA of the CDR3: TGCGCCAGCAGCCAGACAGGGGGCACAGATACGCAGTATTTT.

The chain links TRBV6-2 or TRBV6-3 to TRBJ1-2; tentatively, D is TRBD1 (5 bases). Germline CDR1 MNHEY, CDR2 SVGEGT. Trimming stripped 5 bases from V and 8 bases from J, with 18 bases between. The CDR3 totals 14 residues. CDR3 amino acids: CASSRGLLSNGYTF. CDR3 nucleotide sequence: TGTGCCAGCAGTCGGGGACTTCTGAGCAACGGCTACACCTTC.

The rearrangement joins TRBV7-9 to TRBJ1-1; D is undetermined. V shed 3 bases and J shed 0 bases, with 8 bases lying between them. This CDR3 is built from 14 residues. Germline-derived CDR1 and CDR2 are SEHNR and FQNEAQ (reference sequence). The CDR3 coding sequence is TGTGCCAGCAGCTTGGGAGGTATGAACACTGAAGCTTTCTTT. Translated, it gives CASSLGGMNTEAFF.

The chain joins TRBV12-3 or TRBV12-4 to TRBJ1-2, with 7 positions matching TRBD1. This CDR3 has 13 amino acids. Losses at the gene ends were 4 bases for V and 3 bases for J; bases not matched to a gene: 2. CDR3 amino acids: CASSYTGDYGYTF. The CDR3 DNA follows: TGTGCCAGCAGTTATACAGGGGACTATGGCTACACCTTC.

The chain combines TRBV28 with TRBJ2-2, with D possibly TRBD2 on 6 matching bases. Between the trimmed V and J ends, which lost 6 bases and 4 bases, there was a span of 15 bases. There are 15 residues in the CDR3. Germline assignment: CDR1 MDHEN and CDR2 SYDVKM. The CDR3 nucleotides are TGTGCCAGCAGCTTCAACTGGCGGGGCACCGGGGAGCTGTTTTTT. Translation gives CASSFNWRGTGELFF.

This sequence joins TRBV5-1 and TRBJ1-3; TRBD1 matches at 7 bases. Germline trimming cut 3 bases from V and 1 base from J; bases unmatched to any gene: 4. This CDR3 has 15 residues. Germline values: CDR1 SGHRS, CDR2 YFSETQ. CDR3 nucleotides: TGCGCCAGCAGCTGGGACAGCTCGTCTGGAAACACCATATATTTT. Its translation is CASSWDSSSGNTIYF.

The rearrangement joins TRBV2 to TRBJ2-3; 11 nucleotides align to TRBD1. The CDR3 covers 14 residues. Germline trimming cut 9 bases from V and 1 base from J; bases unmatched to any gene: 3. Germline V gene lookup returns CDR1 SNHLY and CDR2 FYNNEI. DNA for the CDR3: TGTGCCAGTCGGACAGGGGGCCGCACAGATACGCAGTATTTT. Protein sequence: CASRTGGRTDTQYF.

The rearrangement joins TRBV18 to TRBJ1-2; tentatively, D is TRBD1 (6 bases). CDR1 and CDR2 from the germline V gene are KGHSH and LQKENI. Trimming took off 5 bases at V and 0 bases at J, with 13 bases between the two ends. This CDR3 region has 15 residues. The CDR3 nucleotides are TGTGCCAGCTCATCCCCCGGGACAACTAACTATGGCTACACCTTC. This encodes CASSSPGTTNYGYTF. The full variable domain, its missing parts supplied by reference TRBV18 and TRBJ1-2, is NAGVMQNPRHLVRRRGQEARLRCSPMKGHSHVYWYRQLPEEGLKFMVYLQKENIIDESGMPKERFSAEFPKEGPSILRIQQVVRGDSAAYFCASSSPGTTNYGYTFGSGTRLTVV.

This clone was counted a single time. CDR3 DNA: TGTGCCACCAGTGACCCGACAGGGAATAAAAACATTCAGTACTTC. Translating gives CATSDPTGNKNIQYF. The chain links TRBV24-1 to TRBJ2-4; 7 positions agree with TRBD1. This CDR3 is 15 amino acids long. Trimming cost V 4 bases and J 4 bases; bases outside gene matches: 6. Per the germline V gene, CDR1 is KGHDR and CDR2 is SFDVKD.

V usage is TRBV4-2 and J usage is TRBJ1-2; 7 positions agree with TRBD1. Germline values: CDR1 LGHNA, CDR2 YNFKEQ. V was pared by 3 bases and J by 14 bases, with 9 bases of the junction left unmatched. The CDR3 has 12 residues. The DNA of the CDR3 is TGTGCCAGCAGCCAGGTTACAGGGGAGTCAACCTTC. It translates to CASSQVTGESTF.

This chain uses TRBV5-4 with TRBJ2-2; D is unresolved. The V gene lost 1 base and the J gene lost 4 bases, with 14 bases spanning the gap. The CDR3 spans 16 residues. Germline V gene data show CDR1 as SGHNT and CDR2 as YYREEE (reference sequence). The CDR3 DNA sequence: TGTGCCAGCAGCTTGCCGAAGAAGTCGAGCACCGGGGAGCTGTTTTTT. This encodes CASSLPKKSSTGELFF.

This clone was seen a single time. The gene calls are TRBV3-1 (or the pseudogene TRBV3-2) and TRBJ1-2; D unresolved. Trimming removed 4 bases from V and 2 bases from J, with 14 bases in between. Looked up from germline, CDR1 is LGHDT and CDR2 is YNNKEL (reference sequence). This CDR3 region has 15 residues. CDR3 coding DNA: TGTGCCAGCAGCCCCACATTTAGAGCGAACTATGGCTACACCTTC. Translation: CASSPTFRANYGYTF.

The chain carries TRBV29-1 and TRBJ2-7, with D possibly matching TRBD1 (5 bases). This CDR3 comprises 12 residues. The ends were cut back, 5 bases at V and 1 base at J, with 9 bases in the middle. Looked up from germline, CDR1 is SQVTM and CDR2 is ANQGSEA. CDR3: CSVHQGSYEQYF. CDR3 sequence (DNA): TGCAGCGTTCATCAGGGTTCCTACGAGCAGTACTTC.

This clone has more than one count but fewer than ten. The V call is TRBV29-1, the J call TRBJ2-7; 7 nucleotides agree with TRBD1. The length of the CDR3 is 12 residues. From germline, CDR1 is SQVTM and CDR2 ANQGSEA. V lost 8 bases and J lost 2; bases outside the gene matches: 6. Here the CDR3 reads CSTRQGPYEQYF. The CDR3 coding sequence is TGCAGCACCCGACAGGGTCCCTACGAGCAGTACTTC.